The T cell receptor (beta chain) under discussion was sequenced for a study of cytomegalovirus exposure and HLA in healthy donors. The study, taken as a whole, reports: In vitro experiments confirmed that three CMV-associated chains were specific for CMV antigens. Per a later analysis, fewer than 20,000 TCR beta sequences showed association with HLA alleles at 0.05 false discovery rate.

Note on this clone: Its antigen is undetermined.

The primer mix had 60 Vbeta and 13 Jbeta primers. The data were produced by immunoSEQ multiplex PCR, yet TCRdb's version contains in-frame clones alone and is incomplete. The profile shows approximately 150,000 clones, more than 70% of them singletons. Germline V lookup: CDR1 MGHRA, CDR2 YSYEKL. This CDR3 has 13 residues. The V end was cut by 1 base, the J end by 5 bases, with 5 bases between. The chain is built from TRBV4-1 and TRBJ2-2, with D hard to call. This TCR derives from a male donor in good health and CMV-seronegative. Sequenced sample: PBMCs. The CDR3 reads CASSQVLTGELFF. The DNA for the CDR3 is TGCGCCAGCAGCCAAGTCTTAACCGGGGAGCTGTTTTTT.